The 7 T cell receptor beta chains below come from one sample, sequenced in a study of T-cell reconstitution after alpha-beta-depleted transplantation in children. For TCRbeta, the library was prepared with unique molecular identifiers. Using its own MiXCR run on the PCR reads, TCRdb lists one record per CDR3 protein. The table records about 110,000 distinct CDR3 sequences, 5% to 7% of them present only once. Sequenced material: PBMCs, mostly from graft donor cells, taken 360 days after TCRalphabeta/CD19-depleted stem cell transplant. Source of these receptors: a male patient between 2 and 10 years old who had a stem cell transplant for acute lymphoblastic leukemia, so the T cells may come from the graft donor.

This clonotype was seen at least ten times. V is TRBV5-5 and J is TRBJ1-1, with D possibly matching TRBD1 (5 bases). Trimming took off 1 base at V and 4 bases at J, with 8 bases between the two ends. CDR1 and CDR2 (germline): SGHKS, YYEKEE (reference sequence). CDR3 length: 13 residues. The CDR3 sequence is CASSLLTGTEAFF. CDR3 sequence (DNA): TGTGCCAGCAGCTTGCTAACAGGCACTGAAGCTTTCTTT.

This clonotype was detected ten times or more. The CDR3 DNA reads as TGCAGCGTTGAAGGGGACTATGGCTACACCTTC. This gives the protein CSVEGDYGYTF. This chain links TRBV29-1 with TRBJ1-2; D gene uncertain. The CDR3 is 11 amino acids. Germline V gene data show CDR1 as SQVTM and CDR2 as ANQGSEA. Trimming pared 1 base from V and 3 bases from J, leaving 3 bases between.

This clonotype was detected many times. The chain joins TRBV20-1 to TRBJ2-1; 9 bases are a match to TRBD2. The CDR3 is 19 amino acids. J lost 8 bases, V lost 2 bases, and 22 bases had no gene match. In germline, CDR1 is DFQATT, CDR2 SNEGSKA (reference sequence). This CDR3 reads CSARRPGGASGEFVDEQFF. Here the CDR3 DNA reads TGCAGTGCTAGAAGACCCGGGGGGGCTAGCGGGGAATTCGTGGATGAGCAGTTCTTC.

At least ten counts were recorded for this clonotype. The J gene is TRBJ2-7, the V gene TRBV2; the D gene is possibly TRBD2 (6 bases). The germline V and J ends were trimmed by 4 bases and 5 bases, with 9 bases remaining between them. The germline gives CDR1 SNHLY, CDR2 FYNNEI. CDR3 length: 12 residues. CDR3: CASSGDFNEQYF. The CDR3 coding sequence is TGTGCCAGCAGTGGGGACTTCAACGAGCAGTACTTC.

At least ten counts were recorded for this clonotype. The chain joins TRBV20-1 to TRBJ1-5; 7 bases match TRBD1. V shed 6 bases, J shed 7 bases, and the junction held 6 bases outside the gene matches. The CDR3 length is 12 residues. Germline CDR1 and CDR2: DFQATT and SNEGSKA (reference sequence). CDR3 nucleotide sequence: TGCAGTGCAGAGGGGGCGGAACAGCCCCAGCATTTT. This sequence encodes CSAEGAEQPQHF.

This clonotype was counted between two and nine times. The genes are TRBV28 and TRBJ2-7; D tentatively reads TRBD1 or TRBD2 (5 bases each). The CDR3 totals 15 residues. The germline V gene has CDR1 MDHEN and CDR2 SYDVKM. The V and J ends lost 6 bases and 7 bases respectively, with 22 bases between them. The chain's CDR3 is CASSHVVGGSWEQYF. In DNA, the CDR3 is TGTGCCAGCAGCCATGTCGTTGGGGGTTCATGGGAGCAGTACTTC.

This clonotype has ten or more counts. Here the CDR3 DNA reads TGTGCCAGCAGCCCTAGGACTAGCGGGAGAAAGACCCAGTACTTC. As protein: CASSPRTSGRKTQYF. The V gene is TRBV6-1, the J gene TRBJ2-5; 13 bases are shared with TRBD2. This CDR3 spans 15 amino acids. Germline assignment: CDR1 MNHNS and CDR2 SASEGT. Trimming took 6 bases from V and 6 from J; bases not matched to a gene: 7.